This T cell receptor (beta chain) stems from a study of cytomegalovirus exposure and HLA in healthy donors. Study findings and constraints: By a later analysis, the bulk of CMV-associated TCR beta chains appeared HLA-restricted. It was reported that the classifier diagnosed cytomegalovirus status with high specificity and sensitivity in both the original and validation cohorts. A link between a missense DCLRE1C variant and TCR beta V- and J-gene trimming emerged from a later analysis. Within an earlier analysis, most TCR beta V segments proved productive either about 87% or about 30% of the time.

The PCR made use of 60 Vbeta and 13 Jbeta primers. Some clones are missing from TCRdb's copy, which holds only in-frame ones; the method was immunoSEQ multiplex PCR. This table holds 59,000 or so clones, 85% found once. With respect to this clone: The antigen is unknown.

Material for sequencing was PBMCs. The receptor was isolated from a female donor in good health and CMV-seronegative.

The CDR3 DNA reads as TGCGCCAGCAGCTTAGCCGGGACAGGGAAGAGACTGTTTTTT. The encoded protein is CASSLAGTGKRLFF. The chain uses TRBV5-1 and TRBJ1-4; 9 nucleotides match TRBD1. Germline-derived CDR1 and CDR2 are SGHRS and YFSETQ. V dropped 2 bases and J dropped 13; count of bases not matched to a gene: 9. CDR3 length: 14 amino acids.